These T cell receptor beta chains were read from a single sample in a study of T-cell memory formation after mild COVID-19. Using its own MiXCR run on the 5' RACE reads, TCRdb lists one record per CDR3 protein. The data contain approximately 390,000 distinct CDR3 sequences, roughly 15% of them singletons. Sequencing was performed on PBMCs or a T cell subset sorted from them (not recorded which). The receptors shown here come from a man between 18 and 29 years old who had mild COVID-19 (a few samples of this study predate the infection). Cell type and time point are not known. Both conserved end residues are trimmed from each CDR3. Each record gives: CDR3 protein, V gene, J gene, clone size. Not every row has a clone size; where given, it reads once, few, many or a size class.

CDR3 protein: ASSLQGFASPLH; V gene: TRBV7-2; J gene: TRBJ1-6; clone size: few
CDR3 protein: ASSELDTQY; V gene: TRBV2; J gene: TRBJ2-3; clone size: few
CDR3 protein: SGAGSTEAF; V gene: TRBV29-1; J gene: TRBJ1-1; clone size: few
CDR3 protein: ASAPPGGGSSYNEQF; V gene: TRBV7-6; J gene: TRBJ2-1; clone size: once
CDR3 protein: ASSFENSPLH; V gene: TRBV11-1; J gene: TRBJ1-6; clone size: -
CDR3 protein: ASSNGGTGAYNEQF; V gene: TRBV7-9; J gene: TRBJ2-1; clone size: few
CDR3 protein: ASRSEGMVLRIWTNEKLF; V gene: TRBV5-8; J gene: TRBJ1-4; clone size: -
CDR3 protein: ASRSTGPGNTIY; V gene: TRBV12-3/TRBV12-4; J gene: TRBJ1-3; clone size: few
CDR3 protein: ASIEWGTGELF; V gene: TRBV7-9; J gene: TRBJ2-2; clone size: -
CDR3 protein: ASKEGNQPQH; V gene: TRBV12-3/TRBV12-4; J gene: TRBJ1-5; clone size: -
CDR3 protein: ASSSPGLAGATGWRETQY; V gene: TRBV7-2; J gene: TRBJ2-5; clone size: -
CDR3 protein: ASSLEPEGYT; V gene: TRBV5-1; J gene: TRBJ1-2; clone size: few
CDR3 protein: ASSSTTGGPQTMRWRF; V gene: TRBV27; J gene: TRBJ2-1; clone size: -
CDR3 protein: ASRRGATEAF; V gene: TRBV6-5; J gene: TRBJ1-1; clone size: many
CDR3 protein: SVGLVGGQETQY; V gene: TRBV29-1; J gene: TRBJ2-5; clone size: -
CDR3 protein: ASSMARGETQY; V gene: TRBV7-3; J gene: TRBJ2-5; clone size: -
CDR3 protein: ASSLVGLNNEQF; V gene: TRBV7-2; J gene: TRBJ2-1; clone size: few
CDR3 protein: ASKGSGSPLH; V gene: TRBV12-3/TRBV12-4; J gene: TRBJ1-6; clone size: few
CDR3 protein: SASGTGGGHETQY; V gene: TRBV20-1; J gene: TRBJ2-5; clone size: -
CDR3 protein: SPIGTGSTNEQF; V gene: TRBV20-1; J gene: TRBJ2-1; clone size: few
CDR3 protein: SARPGQGVGETQY; V gene: TRBV20-1; J gene: TRBJ2-5; clone size: -
CDR3 protein: ASSLTSGGIEQF; V gene: TRBV5-6; J gene: TRBJ2-1; clone size: -
CDR3 protein: ASSRQYNQPQH; V gene: TRBV3-1; J gene: TRBJ1-5; clone size: -
CDR3 protein: ASSRGTSNYNEQF; V gene: TRBV4-2; J gene: TRBJ2-1; clone size: few
CDR3 protein: ASERESYNEQF; V gene: TRBV2; J gene: TRBJ2-1; clone size: few
CDR3 protein: ASSEEASYEQY; V gene: TRBV6-5; J gene: TRBJ2-7; clone size: few
CDR3 protein: ASSLSTLAEETQY; V gene: TRBV5-1; J gene: TRBJ2-5; clone size: few
CDR3 protein: ASSSLAGGYGRQETQY; V gene: TRBV27; J gene: TRBJ2-5; clone size: few
CDR3 protein: ASSHEGTGINEKLF; V gene: TRBV12-3/TRBV12-4; J gene: TRBJ1-4; clone size: few
CDR3 protein: ASSLSGTGLIGYT; V gene: TRBV27; J gene: TRBJ1-2; clone size: -
CDR3 protein: ASSLDPAWREKLF; V gene: TRBV5-1; J gene: TRBJ1-4; clone size: -
CDR3 protein: ASGGTRGLETQY; V gene: TRBV6-5; J gene: TRBJ2-5; clone size: few
CDR3 protein: ASSQGLAGRNEQF; V gene: TRBV4-3; J gene: TRBJ2-1; clone size: few
CDR3 protein: SVAGTGGYGTQY; V gene: TRBV29-1; J gene: TRBJ2-3; clone size: -
CDR3 protein: SALTTGGPGNTIY; V gene: TRBV20-1; J gene: TRBJ1-3; clone size: many
CDR3 protein: ASSRTGGLTGELF; V gene: TRBV6-1; J gene: TRBJ2-2; clone size: few
CDR3 protein: ASSEGQGAADTQY; V gene: TRBV5-5; J gene: TRBJ2-3; clone size: -
CDR3 protein: ASSPSGAGYNEQF; V gene: TRBV5-4; J gene: TRBJ2-1; clone size: -
CDR3 protein: ASSQDFRGQETQY; V gene: TRBV4-3; J gene: TRBJ2-5; clone size: -
CDR3 protein: ASSQGPSGYNEQF; V gene: TRBV3-1; J gene: TRBJ2-1; clone size: few
CDR3 protein: ASSLGSEAF; V gene: TRBV12-3/TRBV12-4; J gene: TRBJ1-1; clone size: many
CDR3 protein: ASSQMYRTNEKLF; V gene: TRBV4-3; J gene: TRBJ1-4; clone size: -
CDR3 protein: AWRARGIGPYEQY; V gene: TRBV30; J gene: TRBJ2-7; clone size: -
CDR3 protein: ASSPNGSNQPQH; V gene: TRBV6-2/TRBV6-3; J gene: TRBJ1-5; clone size: few
CDR3 protein: ASSLGISPGANVLT; V gene: TRBV5-1; J gene: TRBJ2-6; clone size: few
CDR3 protein: SALPLGSNIQY; V gene: TRBV20-1; J gene: TRBJ2-4; clone size: few
CDR3 protein: ASSYSGTSGGSTDTQY; V gene: TRBV6-2/TRBV6-3; J gene: TRBJ2-3; clone size: -
CDR3 protein: ASSYSGGAETQY; V gene: TRBV6-6; J gene: TRBJ2-5; clone size: many
CDR3 protein: ASSLVASGAHYNEQF; V gene: TRBV5-5; J gene: TRBJ2-1; clone size: -
CDR3 protein: SAGRGLGGNEQF; V gene: TRBV20-1; J gene: TRBJ2-1; clone size: few
CDR3 protein: ASLFADTQY; V gene: TRBV2; J gene: TRBJ2-3; clone size: -
CDR3 protein: ASSPEGRLGQVGQY; V gene: TRBV5-4; J gene: TRBJ2-5; clone size: -
CDR3 protein: ASSARQGEFTEAF; V gene: TRBV9; J gene: TRBJ1-1; clone size: few